The present TCR beta chain was sequenced within a study of shared T cell receptors in the human thymus. The assay was immunoSEQ multiplex PCR, and TCRdb's table has in-frame clones only and misses some. This table has roughly 710,000 clones, approximately 85% appearing once. Germline values: CDR1 SEHNR, CDR2 FQNEAQ (reference sequence). The CDR3 totals 15 residues. V lost 5 bases to trimming and J lost 3 bases; unmatched junction nucleotides: 8. These data are also associated with another study on human thymus T cells. That study reports: Resections removed during corrective heart surgery provided the thymus tissue used.

The chain links TRBV7-9 to TRBJ2-7; TRBD1 matches at 9 bases. This TCR was recovered from a girl less than two years old with a congenital heart defect. Sequencing used thymocytes. DNA for the CDR3: TGTGCCAGCAGCGATTTAGGGACAGGGAACTACGAGCAGTACTTC. Encoded protein: CASSDLGTGNYEQYF.